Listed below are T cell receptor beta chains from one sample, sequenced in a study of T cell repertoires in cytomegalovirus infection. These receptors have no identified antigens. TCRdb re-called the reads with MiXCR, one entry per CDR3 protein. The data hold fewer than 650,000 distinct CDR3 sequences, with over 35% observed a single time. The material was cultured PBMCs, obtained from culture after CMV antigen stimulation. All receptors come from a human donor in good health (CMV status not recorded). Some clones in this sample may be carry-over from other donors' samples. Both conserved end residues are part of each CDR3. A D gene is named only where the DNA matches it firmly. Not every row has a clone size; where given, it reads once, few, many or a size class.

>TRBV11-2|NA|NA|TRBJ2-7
TGTGCCAGCAGCTTGGGGAGGTCCCAAGGAGCCGAGCAGTACTTC
CASSLGRSQGAEQYF
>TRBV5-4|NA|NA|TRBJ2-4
TGTGCCAGCAGTTCGGACTCAAACATTCAGTACTTC
CASSSDSNIQYF
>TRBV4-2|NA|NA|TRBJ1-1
TGTGCCAGCAGCCAAGAGCGGTGGCCCACTGAAGCTTTCTTT
CASSQERWPTEAFF
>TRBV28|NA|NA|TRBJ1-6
TGTGCCACCGAAAGGACGAGCTCACCCCTCCACTTT
CATERTSSPLHF
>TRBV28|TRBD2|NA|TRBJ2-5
TGTGCCAGCAGTGGGACTAGCGGGACCCAGTACTTC
CASSGTSGTQYF
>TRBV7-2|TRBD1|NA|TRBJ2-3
TGTGCCAGCAGCCCGTGGGACAGGGGTGAAGATACGCAGTATTTT
CASSPWDRGEDTQYF
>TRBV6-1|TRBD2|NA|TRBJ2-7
TGTGCCAATGCCAAGTCAGCGGGGGGGCCCTTGGACGACTTC
CANAKSAGGPLDDF
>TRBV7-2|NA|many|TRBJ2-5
TGTGCCAGCGAGTCCCAGGGGAACCACCAAGAGACCCAGTACTTC
CASESQGNHQETQYF
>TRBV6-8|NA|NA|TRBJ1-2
TGTGCCAGCAGTGTAAGGGGATCGGTCTATGGCTACACCTTC
CASSVRGSVYGYTF
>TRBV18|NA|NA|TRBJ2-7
TGTGCCAGCTCACCACATTTGAACATGGGGAGCGAGCAGTACTTC
CASSPHLNMGSEQYF
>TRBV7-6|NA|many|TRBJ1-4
TGTGCCAGCAGCTTAGCGCGAGAGGGTCTAGGGGCAGAAAAACTGTTTTTT
CASSLAREGLGAEKLFF
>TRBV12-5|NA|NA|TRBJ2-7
TGTGCTAGTGGTTTGGGACTTTACGAGCAGTACTTC
CASGLGLYEQYF
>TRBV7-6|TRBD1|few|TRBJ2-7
TGTGCCAGCAGCGGCGCGGACAGGGGCTCCTACGAGCAGTACTTC
CASSGADRGSYEQYF
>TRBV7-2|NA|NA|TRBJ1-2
TGTGCCAGCAGTAGCACTCTGGAGGGGGGCTATGGCTACACCTTC
CASSSTLEGGYGYTF
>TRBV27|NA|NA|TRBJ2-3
TGTGCCAGCAGTTCGTGGGGACATAGCCGTAGCACAGATACGCAGTATTTT
CASSSWGHSRSTDTQYF
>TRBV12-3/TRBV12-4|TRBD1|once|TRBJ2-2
TGTGCCAGCATCGGGACAGGGTACACCGGGGAGCTGTTTTTT
CASIGTGYTGELFF
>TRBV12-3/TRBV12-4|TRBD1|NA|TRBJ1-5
TGTGCCAGCAGTTCTCGTAGGGGGCCTGACTATCAGCCCCAGCATTTT
CASSSRRGPDYQPQHF
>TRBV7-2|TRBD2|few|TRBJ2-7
TGTGCCAGCAGTGAGGGACTAGCGCCATACGAGCAGTACTTC
CASSEGLAPYEQYF
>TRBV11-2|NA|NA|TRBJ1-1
TGTGCCAGCAGCTTAATAGGGGGGAACATGAACACTGAAGCTTTCTTT
CASSLIGGNMNTEAFF
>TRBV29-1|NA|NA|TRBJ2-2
TGCAGCGTTCACTGGAACACCGGGGAGCTGTTTTTT
CSVHWNTGELFF
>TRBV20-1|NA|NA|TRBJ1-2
TGCAGTGCTAGACAGGGGAAGATTAACTATGGCTACACCTTC
CSARQGKINYGYTF
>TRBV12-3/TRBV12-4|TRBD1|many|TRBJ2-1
TGTGCCAGCAGGGCGAGGACAGGGCCGAATAATGAGCAGTTCTTC
CASRARTGPNNEQFF
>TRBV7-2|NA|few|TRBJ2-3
TGTGCCAGCAGTCCTAAGTGGGACGGCGGCACAGATACGCAGTATTTT
CASSPKWDGGTDTQYF
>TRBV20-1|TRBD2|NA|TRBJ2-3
TGCAGTGCTCGATCTAGCGGGAGTTCAGATACGCAGTATTTT
CSARSSGSSDTQYF
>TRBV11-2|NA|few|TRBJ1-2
TGTGCCAGCAGCTTCAAACCGGACAGATTTAACTATGGCTACACCTTC
CASSFKPDRFNYGYTF
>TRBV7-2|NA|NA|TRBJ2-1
TGTGCCAGCACCATAGCGCTTAACTCCTACAATGAGCAGTTCTTC
CASTIALNSYNEQFF
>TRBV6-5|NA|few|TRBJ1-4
TGTGCCAGCAGTTACAACGTTTTAGGGTCGGAAAAACTGTTTTTT
CASSYNVLGSEKLFF
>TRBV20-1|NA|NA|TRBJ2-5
TGCAGTGCTAGCCCCCCAGGCGTTGGGACCCAGTACTTC
CSASPPGVGTQYF
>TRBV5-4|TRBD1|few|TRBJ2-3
TGTGCCAGCAGTCCGACAGGGGGGGATACGCAGTATTTT
CASSPTGGDTQYF
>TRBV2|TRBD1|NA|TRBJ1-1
TGTGCCAGCAGCCAAAGGACAGGGGGAACGAACACTGAAGCTTTCTTT
CASSQRTGGTNTEAFF
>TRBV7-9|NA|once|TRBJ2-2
TGTGCCAGCAGCTCACACGGAACCGGGGAGCTGTTTTTT
CASSSHGTGELFF
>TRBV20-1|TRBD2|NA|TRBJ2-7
TGCAGTGCTCATCAACCCGGGACTAGCGCCTCCTACGAGCAGTACTTC
CSAHQPGTSASYEQYF
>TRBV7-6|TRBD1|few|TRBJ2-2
TGTGCCAGCAGCTGGGGACAGGTTTCGGGGGAGCTGTTTTTT
CASSWGQVSGELFF
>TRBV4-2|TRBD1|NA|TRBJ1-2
TGTGCCAGCAGCCAAGATTGGCAGGGGGAGGTTGGCTACACCTTC
CASSQDWQGEVGYTF
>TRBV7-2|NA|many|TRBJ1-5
TGTGCCAGCAGCTTATGGTCAGGGGCGGATCAGCCCCAGCATTTT
CASSLWSGADQPQHF
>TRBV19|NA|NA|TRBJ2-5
TGTGCCAGTAGTATAGAAGGGGGGGCGGCCTTCCAAGAGACCCAGTACTTC
CASSIEGGAAFQETQYF
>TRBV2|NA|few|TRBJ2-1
TGTGCCAGCAGCAGGGGGGAAAACAATGAGCAGTTCTTC
CASSRGENNEQFF
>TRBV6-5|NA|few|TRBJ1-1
TGTGCCAGCAGTGTTATGGTCACTGAAGCTTTCTTT
CASSVMVTEAFF
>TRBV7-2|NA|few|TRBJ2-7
TGTGCCAGCAGCTTATTTCGTCCCCCGTCGGGAGAGCAGTACTTC
CASSLFRPPSGEQYF
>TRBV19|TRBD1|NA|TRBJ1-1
TGTGCCAGTAGTATGACAGGGGGACAAAGAATGAACACTGAAGCTTTCTTT
CASSMTGGQRMNTEAFF
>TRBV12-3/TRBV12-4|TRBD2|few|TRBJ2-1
TGTGCCAGCAGTAAGACTAGCGGGAGTGGGTATGAGCAGTTCTTC
CASSKTSGSGYEQFF
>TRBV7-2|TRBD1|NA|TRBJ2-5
TGTGCCAGCAGCTTAGGGGGACAGGGGCCAACCCAGTACTTC
CASSLGGQGPTQYF
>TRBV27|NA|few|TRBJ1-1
TGTGCCAGCAGTTCCCCGGTGGGGGACGGGGTCACTGAAGCTTTCTTT
CASSSPVGDGVTEAFF
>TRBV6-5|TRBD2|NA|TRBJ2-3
TGTGCCAGCAGTTACTTAAAGGGACTAGCGGGATCAGATACGCAGTATTTT
CASSYLKGLAGSDTQYF
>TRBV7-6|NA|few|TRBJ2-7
TGTGCCAGCAGCCCGGGACAACCCTACGAGCAGTACTTC
CASSPGQPYEQYF
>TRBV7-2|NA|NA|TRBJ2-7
TGTGCCAGCAGCTTAGATCCCATGGTCCACGAGCAGTACTTC
CASSLDPMVHEQYF
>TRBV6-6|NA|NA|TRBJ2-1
TGTGCCAGCATTCCGACTGCTACGGGTGAGCAGTTCTTC
CASIPTATGEQFF
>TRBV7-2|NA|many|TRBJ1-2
TGTGCCAGCAGCTTAGAATTAGAGTTCGACACTGGCTACACCTTC
CASSLELEFDTGYTF
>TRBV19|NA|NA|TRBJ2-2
TGTGCCAGTAGTATGGCCATAAGCGGGGAGCTGTTTTTT
CASSMAISGELFF
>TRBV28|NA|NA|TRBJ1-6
TGTGCCAGCAGTTTTCTTGCGGCACCCCTCCACTTT
CASSFLAAPLHF
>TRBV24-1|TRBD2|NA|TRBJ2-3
TGTGCCACCAGTTCAAGTACTAGCGGGGCCACAGATACGCAGTATTTT
CATSSSTSGATDTQYF
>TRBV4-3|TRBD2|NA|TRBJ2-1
TGCGCCAGCAGCCAAGAAGGACTAGCGGATTACAATGAGCAGTTCTTC
CASSQEGLADYNEQFF
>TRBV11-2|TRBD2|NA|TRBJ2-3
TGTGCCAGCAGCTCAACGCGGACTAGCGGGGGGTTCTTTAGCACAGATACGCAGTATTTT
CASSSTRTSGGFFSTDTQYF